This is a list of T cell receptor beta chains from one sample in a study of cytomegalovirus exposure and HLA in healthy donors. The table came from immunoSEQ multiplex PCR; TCRdb's copy has only in-frame clones and leaves some out. This table has tens of thousands of clones, about four fifths appearing once. The sequencing sample was made of PBMCs. These receptors were obtained from a man in his fifties or sixties in good health and CMV-seropositive. The CDR3 runs from the conserved cysteine through the conserved F or W. The D gene is left open where the match is weak. Expanded clones get a size class; other rows say once, few or many, or leave the size out.

CDR3 DNA,CDR3 protein,V gene,CDR3 length,D gene,J gene,clone size
TGTGCCAGCACTCCACCCGGGGGGCAATCCTACGAGCAGTACTTC,CASTPPGGQSYEQYF,TRBV6-6,15,NA,TRBJ2-7,NA
TGTGCCAGCTCAGCAGGGGGCGCGGATTCCCCCCTCCACTTT,CASSAGGADSPLHF,TRBV18,14,TRBD1,TRBJ1-6,NA
TGTGCCAGCAGTTACAGCCCCGGGGAAAAAAAAGCTTTCTTT,CASSYSPGEKKAFF,TRBV6-5,14,NA,TRBJ1-1,once
TGTGCCAGCAGTGGCGACAGGGCGAGCAATCAGCCCCAGCATTTT,CASSGDRASNQPQHF,TRBV6-1,15,TRBD1,TRBJ1-5,NA
TGTGCCAGCAGCCCCGGCGGGGCGCGAGAGACCCAGTACTTC,CASSPGGARETQYF,TRBV13,14,NA,TRBJ2-5,NA
TGTGCCAGCAGGGGACTAGGTACAGATACGCAGTATTTT,CASRGLGTDTQYF,TRBV2,13,TRBD2,TRBJ2-3,NA
TGTGCCAGCAGTCAACCAGGGGCGAACACTGAAGCTTTCTTT,CASSQPGANTEAFF,TRBV28,14,NA,TRBJ1-1,NA
TGTGCCAGCGGGGGCGGACAGCCCCAGCATTTT,CASGGGQPQHF,TRBV6-1,11,NA,TRBJ1-5,NA
TGTGCCAGCAGCGTAGGAGAGGTGAATAGTGAAAAACTGTTTTTT,CASSVGEVNSEKLFF,TRBV9,15,NA,TRBJ1-4,NA
TGTGCCAGCAGCCATACCCCTCTCCGCGGCCCCTACAATGAGCAGTTCTTC,CASSHTPLRGPYNEQFF,TRBV27,17,NA,TRBJ2-1,NA
TGCGCCAGCAGCTTGTCCGGGACGGAGGGTTCACCCCTCCACTTT,CASSLSGTEGSPLHF,TRBV5-1,15,NA,TRBJ1-6,NA
TGTGCCAGTAGTATTGGAGTAGCCTACGAGCAGTACTTC,CASSIGVAYEQYF,TRBV19,13,NA,TRBJ2-7,NA
TGCGCCAGCAGCTCCTACCTTACAGGGAGCTCTGGAAACGCCATATATTTT,CASSSYLTGSSGNAIYF,TRBV5-1,17,NA,TRBJ1-3,NA
TGTGCCAGCAGCCGCCCCGGGACAACGAACACTGAAGCTTTCTTT,CASSRPGTTNTEAFF,TRBV7-9,15,NA,TRBJ1-1,NA
TGTGCCAGCGGACAGGGCCTGAACACTGAAGCTTTCTTT,CASGQGLNTEAFF,TRBV27,13,TRBD1,TRBJ1-1,NA
TGTGCCAGCAGTGGAACCGACAGACTCTCCTACGAGCAGTACTTC,CASSGTDRLSYEQYF,TRBV6-1,15,NA,TRBJ2-7,NA
TGCGCCAGCAGAGCAGGGAACACTGAAGCTTTCTTT,CASRAGNTEAFF,TRBV10-2,12,NA,TRBJ1-1,NA
TGTGCCAGCAGCTTGGGCGACACCAGGGGGCTTGGCTACACCTTC,CASSLGDTRGLGYTF,TRBV5-3,15,TRBD1,TRBJ1-2,NA
TGTGCCAGCAGCTTAGTGGTCAGGGGGAACACTGAAGCTTTCTTT,CASSLVVRGNTEAFF,TRBV7-2,15,NA,TRBJ1-1,NA
TGTGCCAGTAGTATAGGGACAGGGGGCAAAAGTGAAGCTTTCTTT,CASSIGTGGKSEAFF,TRBV19,15,TRBD1,TRBJ1-1,NA
TGTGCCAGCAGCAGGACTAGCCCATCCTACAATGAGCAGTTCTTC,CASSRTSPSYNEQFF,TRBV27,15,TRBD2,TRBJ2-1,NA
TGTGCCTGGAGTGTAAGGGGCACCACCCCATCCTACGAGCAGTACTTC,CAWSVRGTTPSYEQYF,TRBV30,16,NA,TRBJ2-7,NA
TGTGCCAGCAGTTTATCCGCGGGACAGGGAAATGGCTACACCTTC,CASSLSAGQGNGYTF,TRBV6-5,15,TRBD1,TRBJ1-2,NA
TGTGCCTGGAGTGTAATGACTCCTCAGTTGGGCACTGAAGCTTTCTTT,CAWSVMTPQLGTEAFF,TRBV30,16,NA,TRBJ1-1,NA
TGTGCCAGCAGTTTAGCGGGGGGGCCCTCCCCCGAGCAGTACTTC,CASSLAGGPSPEQYF,TRBV27,15,TRBD2,TRBJ2-7,NA
TGTGCCAGCAGTGAGGGGGGGCATGGTGGCTACACCTTC,CASSEGGHGGYTF,TRBV2,13,NA,TRBJ1-2,few
TGTGCCAGCAGCCCATCCGTACTTTCCGGGGAGCTGTTTTTT,CASSPSVLSGELFF,TRBV7-3,14,NA,TRBJ2-2,NA
TGTGCCAGCGCTATTACCGGGACTAGCGGGAAAGGTACGCAGTATTTT,CASAITGTSGKGTQYF,TRBV27,16,TRBD2,TRBJ2-3,once
TGTGCCAGCAGTGAACGGTCAGGGGGCTCCTATAATTCACCCCTCCACTTT,CASSERSGGSYNSPLHF,TRBV6-1,17,TRBD1,TRBJ1-6,NA
TGTGCCAGCAGCTTAGTGACTAGCGGAGAGACCCAGTACTTC,CASSLVTSGETQYF,TRBV11-2,14,TRBD2,TRBJ2-5,NA
TGTGCCAGCTCAGGCAGGTTTTCGAACCAAGAGACCCAGTACTTC,CASSGRFSNQETQYF,TRBV18,15,NA,TRBJ2-5,NA
TGTGCCAGCAGTGAATATTTCGACCGCCAGGGGATGGGCGAGCAGTACTTC,CASSEYFDRQGMGEQYF,TRBV2,17,NA,TRBJ2-7,NA
TGTGCCACCGCGGCGGGGGAAAGGGACTATGGCTACACCTTC,CATAAGERDYGYTF,TRBV19,14,NA,TRBJ1-2,NA
TGTGCCAGCAGTTTAGGGGGTGGTACAGGGTTGACCACTCACTCGAACACTGAAGCTTTCTTT,CASSLGGGTGLTTHSNTEAFF,TRBV28,21,NA,TRBJ1-1,NA
TGTGCCAGCAGTCCTCTGACAGGAGGACTAGCCAAAAACATTCAGTACTTC,CASSPLTGGLAKNIQYF,TRBV28,17,NA,TRBJ2-4,NA
TGTGCCAGCAGCGCAGACAGGCTTAACTCCTACAATGAGCAGTTCTTC,CASSADRLNSYNEQFF,TRBV5-6,16,NA,TRBJ2-1,few
TGTGCCAGTAGGAAACAGGGAGTCAGCACAGATACGCAGTATTTT,CASRKQGVSTDTQYF,TRBV27,15,NA,TRBJ2-3,once
TGTGCCAGCAGCGTAGTAGGGAGCGGCACAGATACGCAGTATTTT,CASSVVGSGTDTQYF,TRBV9,15,NA,TRBJ2-3,NA
TGTGCCAGCAGTGTCGCCGGGACAGGGGGCAACGAGCAGTACTTC,CASSVAGTGGNEQYF,TRBV2,15,TRBD1,TRBJ2-7,NA
TGTGCCAGCAGCCGCGCCCGATCCTCGAACACCGGGGAGCTGTTTTTT,CASSRARSSNTGELFF,TRBV7-6,16,NA,TRBJ2-2,NA
TGTGCCAGCAAGATTAGAGGGCCGCTGAATGGCTCCTACGAGCAGTACTTC,CASKIRGPLNGSYEQYF,TRBV9,17,NA,TRBJ2-7,few
TGTGCCAGCAGCTTAGCTGGGGCAGGGATGAACACTGAAGCTTTCTTT,CASSLAGAGMNTEAFF,TRBV7-6,16,NA,TRBJ1-1,NA
TGTGCCAGTAGTATAGAGGGACTAGGACGTGATGAGCAGTTCTTC,CASSIEGLGRDEQFF,TRBV19,15,TRBD2,TRBJ2-1,NA
TGTGCCAGCAGGGGACAGACGAACTACGAGCAGTACTTC,CASRGQTNYEQYF,TRBV2,13,TRBD1,TRBJ2-7,NA
TGTGCCAGCAGTCACGGGAGGCCCCCGACCAATGAGCAGTTCTTC,CASSHGRPPTNEQFF,TRBV6-6,15,TRBD2,TRBJ2-1,once
TGTGCCAGCAGGGGGGCAGGGGCCCTCTCCTACGAGCAGTACTTC,CASRGAGALSYEQYF,TRBV28,15,NA,TRBJ2-7,NA
TGTGCCAGCAGTAACGGGAACACTGAAGCTTTCTTT,CASSNGNTEAFF,TRBV6-1,12,NA,TRBJ1-1,few
TGTGCCAGCAGGTCCGGGACAGAAGCCCGCGACACTGAAGCTTTCTTT,CASRSGTEARDTEAFF,TRBV27,16,TRBD1,TRBJ1-1,medium-sized
TGCGCCAGCAGCCAAGGGACAGGGGGCCTCCAAGAGACCCAGTACTTC,CASSQGTGGLQETQYF,TRBV4-1,16,TRBD1,TRBJ2-5,once
TGCAGCGTGCCTTTTCCAGGGGGAGCGTCCTATGGCTACACCTTC,CSVPFPGGASYGYTF,TRBV29-1,15,TRBD1,TRBJ1-2,once
TGTGCCAGCAGGCTGGACTCCACCTACGAGCAGTACTTC,CASRLDSTYEQYF,TRBV6-1,13,NA,TRBJ2-7,NA
TGTGCCAGCAGTTTTAGCGGGAGGTCGGGCGAGCAGTACTTC,CASSFSGRSGEQYF,TRBV5-4,14,TRBD2,TRBJ2-7,NA
TGTGCCAGCAGCCCCCGAGGAGGATCCTATGGCTACACCTTC,CASSPRGGSYGYTF,TRBV7-2,14,NA,TRBJ1-2,few
TGTGCCATCAGTGATGGAGTGACTGAAGCTTTCTTT,CAISDGVTEAFF,TRBV10-3,12,NA,TRBJ1-1,once
TGTGCCAGCAGTTACTCGAACAGGGGGCGTGGGGGCTACACCTTC,CASSYSNRGRGGYTF,TRBV6-5,15,TRBD1,TRBJ1-2,NA
TGTGACATCAGTGAGTCGGATAAGGGGCCTGGCAATCAGCCCCAGTATTTT,CDISESDKGPGNQPQYF,TRBV10-3,17,NA,TRBJ2-3,NA
TGTGCCAGCAGTGAACCAGACAATCAGCCCCAGCATTTT,CASSEPDNQPQHF,TRBV2,13,NA,TRBJ1-5,once
TGTGCCAGCAGCCATCCGGGACAGGGGAGGCAGACCCAGTACTTC,CASSHPGQGRQTQYF,TRBV5-4,15,TRBD1,TRBJ2-5,NA